The 11 T cell receptor beta chains in this list originate from one sample, sequenced in a study of blood T cell repertoires in COVID-19. The data were produced by immunoSEQ multiplex PCR, yet TCRdb's version contains in-frame clones alone and is incomplete. The repertoire holds about 110,000 clones, with 60% to 85% as singletons. What was sequenced was peripheral blood. These receptors all come from a woman in her thirties or forties with acute or convalescent COVID-19.

The chain has TRBV6-5 and TRBJ2-7; D might be TRBD2 (5 bases). The germline CDR1 and CDR2 sequences are MNHEY and SVGAGI. The V gene lost 7 bases and the J gene lost 5 bases, with 15 bases spanning the gap. CDR3 length: 13 residues. The CDR3 DNA follows: TGTGCCAGCACCCGGAGTGGAGGTCACGAGCAGTACTTC. Translating gives CASTRSGGHEQYF.

This clone was counted only a few times. The V and J genes are TRBV18 and TRBJ2-1; 8 nucleotides agree with TRBD2. The ends lost 0 bases at V and 1 base at J; junction bases unmatched: 11. The CDR3 loop spans 19 amino acids. The germline V gene encodes CDR1 KGHSH and CDR2 LQKENI. The CDR3 reads CASSPPYLGSGESYNEQFF. DNA for the CDR3: TGTGCCAGCTCACCACCGTACTTGGGTAGCGGGGAGTCCTACAATGAGCAGTTCTTC.

The genes are TRBV14 and TRBJ2-7; 9 bases are shared with TRBD2. After removal of 4 bases from V and 4 bases from J, the junction contained 5 bases not matched to a gene. The CDR3 is 14 amino acids. The germline CDR1 and CDR2 sequences are SGHDN and FVKESK. CDR3 nucleotide sequence: TGTGCCAGCAGCCTCACTAGCGGGCCATACGAGCAGTACTTC. It yields the protein CASSLTSGPYEQYF.

The chain combines TRBV10-3 with TRBJ1-1; D might be TRBD1 (5 bases). The CDR3 covers 15 residues. Germline V gene lookup returns CDR1 ENHRY and CDR2 SYGVKD. Trimming stripped 0 bases from V and 0 bases from J, with 8 bases between. This chain's CDR3 is CAISESDSMNTEAFF. For the CDR3, the DNA is TGTGCCATCAGTGAGTCCGACAGCATGAACACTGAAGCTTTCTTT.

The chain's CDR3 is CASSRTGTSGANEQFF. DNA of the CDR3: TGTGCCAGCAGCCGAACCGGGACTAGCGGGGCCAATGAGCAGTTCTTC. V gene TRBV14 combines with J gene TRBJ2-1, with 13 bases identical to TRBD2. The ends lost 4 bases at V and 6 bases at J; junction bases unmatched: 6. The CDR3 has 16 amino acids. Germline V lookup: CDR1 SGHDN, CDR2 FVKESK.

The chain has TRBV6-5 and TRBJ1-5, with D unresolved. The CDR3 runs to 14 residues. V was trimmed by 6 bases and J by 0 bases, leaving 9 bases between them. Looked up from germline, CDR1 is MNHEY and CDR2 is SVGAGI. The CDR3 reads CASSRDYSNQPQHF. The CDR3 DNA reads as TGTGCCAGCAGCCGAGATTATAGCAATCAGCCCCAGCATTTT.

The table lists this clone with a few counts. The CDR3 nucleotides read TGTGCCAGCTCACCTGCCCCGGGGGGATACACTGAAGGGGCCACTGAAGCTTTCTTT. Amino acids: CASSPAPGGYTEGATEAFF. This chain uses TRBV18 with TRBJ1-1; D is perhaps TRBD1 (5 bases). The CDR3 length is 19 residues. Trimming took 3 bases from V and 4 from J, leaving 27 bases between them. CDR1 is KGHSH, CDR2 LQKENI, per germline.

The rearrangement joins TRBV28 to TRBJ2-7; 8 nucleotides agree with TRBD1. The V gene end was trimmed by 6 bases and the J gene end by 3 bases; junction bases not matched to a gene: 7. CDR3 length equals 14 residues. The germline gives CDR1 MDHEN, CDR2 SYDVKM. The CDR3 nucleotides read TGTGCCAGCAGGCGGGGACAGGACCTCTACGAGCAGTACTTC. It is translated as CASRRGQDLYEQYF.

V gene TRBV28 combines with J gene TRBJ1-2; D may be TRBD1 (5 bases). The CDR3 covers 14 residues. Germline values: CDR1 MDHEN, CDR2 SYDVKM. V lost 6 bases to trimming and J lost 6 bases, with 17 bases between them. The CDR3 DNA is TGTGCCAGCAGCTTCAGGGTGGCGGCGAATGGCTACACCTTC. Its translation: CASSFRVAANGYTF.

V is TRBV6-5 and J is TRBJ2-3, with D possibly being TRBD2 (6 bases). The CDR3 totals 13 residues. CDR1 and CDR2 from the germline V gene are MNHEY and SVGAGI. In DNA form, the CDR3 reads TGTGCAACCGGGGGTCCCCCCCCAGATACGCAGTATTTT. This sequence encodes CATGGPPPDTQYF.

This clone was counted once. The genes are TRBV28 and TRBJ1-5; 7 nucleotides agree with TRBD1. Germline assignment: CDR1 MDHEN and CDR2 SYDVKM. CDR3 length equals 13 residues. Trimming at V came to 10 bases and at J to 7 bases, leaving 10 bases not matched to a gene. The CDR3 loop reads CATAGTEGQPQHF. In DNA, the CDR3 is TGTGCCACCGCCGGGACAGAGGGCCAGCCCCAGCATTTT.